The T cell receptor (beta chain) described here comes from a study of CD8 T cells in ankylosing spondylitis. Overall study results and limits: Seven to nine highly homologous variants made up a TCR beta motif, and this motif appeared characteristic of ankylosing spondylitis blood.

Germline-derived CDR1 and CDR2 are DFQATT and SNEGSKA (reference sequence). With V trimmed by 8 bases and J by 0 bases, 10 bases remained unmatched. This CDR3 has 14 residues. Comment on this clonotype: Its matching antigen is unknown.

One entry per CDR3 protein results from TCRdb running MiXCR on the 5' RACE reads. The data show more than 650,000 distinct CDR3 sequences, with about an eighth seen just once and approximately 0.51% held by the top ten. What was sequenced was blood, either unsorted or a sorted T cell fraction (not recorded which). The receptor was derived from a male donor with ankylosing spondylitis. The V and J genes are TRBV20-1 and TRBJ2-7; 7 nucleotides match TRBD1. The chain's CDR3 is CSTPGTEGSYEQYF. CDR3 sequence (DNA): TGCAGTACCCCCGGGACAGAGGGCTCCTACGAGCAGTACTTC.